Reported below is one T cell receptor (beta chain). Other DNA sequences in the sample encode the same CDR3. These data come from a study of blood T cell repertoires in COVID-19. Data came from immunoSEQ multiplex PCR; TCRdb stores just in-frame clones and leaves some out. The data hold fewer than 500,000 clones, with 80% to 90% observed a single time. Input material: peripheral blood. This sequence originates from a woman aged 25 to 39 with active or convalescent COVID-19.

The DNA of the CDR3 is TGTGCCAGCAGTTACGGGACAGGGTCCTACAATGAGCAGTTCTTC. Residues: CASSYGTGSYNEQFF. The rearrangement uses TRBV6-2 or TRBV6-3 and TRBJ2-1; 9 bases align to TRBD1. The germline V gene has CDR1 MNHEY and CDR2 SVGEGT. This CDR3 has 15 amino acids. V dropped 2 bases and J dropped 1; count of bases not matched to a gene: 0.